These 30 T cell receptor beta chains came from one sample sequenced in a study of tumor and adjacent non-tumor tissue in lung cancer. No cell sorting was done before RNA was extracted from the tissue. The normal lung tissue was taken more than 3 cm from the tumor edge. TCRbeta libraries were built with three rounds of nested PCR, modified from ARM-PCR. From the multiplex PCR reads, TCRdb called clonotypes with MiXCR, one entry per CDR3 protein. This table holds 110,000 or so distinct CDR3 sequences, roughly two thirds found once. The sequenced material came from distant non-tumor lung tissue. The receptors were sampled from a man aged 60-69 years with non-small cell lung cancer.

The chain links TRBV20-1 to TRBJ1-1; maybe TRBD1 (5 bases). The CDR3 contains 14 residues. Germline loops: CDR1 DFQATT, CDR2 SNEGSKA (reference sequence). The CDR3 reads CRATGDGMNTEAFF. The DNA for the CDR3 is TGCAGAGCCACGGGGGACGGAATGAACACTGAAGCTTTCTTT.

To note about this clonotype: This may be a read error, as it is one base from a much larger clone. The rearrangement uses TRBV4-2 and TRBJ2-1, with 7 bases identical to TRBD2. Germline V gene lookup returns CDR1 LGHNA and CDR2 YNFKEQ. V dropped 2 bases and J dropped 7; count of bases not matched to a gene: 14. The CDR3 is 17 residues long. CDR3 nucleotide sequence: TGTGCCAGCAGCCAACTCCGCACTAGCGCTGTTGTGAATGAGCAGTTCTTC. This encodes CASSQLRTSAVVNEQFF.

In the case of this clonotype: A much larger clone differs by one base, so this may be a read error. The chain is built from TRBV6-5 and TRBJ2-5; 9 bases map to TRBD2. The CDR3 length is 15 residues. CDR1 and CDR2 from the germline V gene are MNHEY and SVGAGI. V shed 8 bases, J shed 1 base, and the junction held 8 bases outside the gene matches. The chain's CDR3 is CASWPAGGSQETQYF. Written as DNA, the CDR3 is TGTGCCAGCTGGCCAGCGGGAGGCTCCCAAGAGACCCAGTACTTC.

Notes on this clonotype: Since no conserved phenylalanine or tryptophan closes the CDR3, a read error is the likely cause. The rearrangement uses TRBV20-1 and TRBJ2-5; 8 positions match TRBD1. Germline V CDR1 and CDR2: DFQATT, SNEGSKA (reference sequence). CDR3 length equals 13 residues. The CDR3 spells CIAPGQGQETQYL. The CDR3 coding sequence is TGCATTGCTCCCGGACAGGGACAAGAGACCCAGTACCTC.

The rearrangement joins TRBV29-1 to TRBJ2-7; 7 nucleotides match TRBD2. The germline gives CDR1 SQVTM, CDR2 ANQGSEA. The CDR3 loop spans 13 amino acids. CDR3 in amino acids: CSVRTRGVYEQYF. CDR3 coding DNA: TGCAGTGTTCGGACTAGAGGGGTCTACGAGCAGTACTTC.

A remark on this clonotype: Here the CDR3 omits its conserved ending phenylalanine or tryptophan, so a read error is the likely source. The chain is built from TRBV11-3 and TRBJ2-1, with 8 positions matching TRBD2. Germline-derived CDR1 and CDR2 are SGHNT and YENEEA. V dropped 2 bases and J dropped 9; count of bases not matched to a gene: 12. The CDR3 totals 16 residues. For the CDR3, the DNA is TGTGCCAGCAGCTTAACACCAGCGGGAGTCACAAGTGAGCAGTTCTCC. It yields the protein CASSLTPAGVTSEQFS.

Notes on this clonotype: A read error may produce the germline difference seen at one junction end. The chain couples TRBV10-3 to TRBJ2-3; the D gene is possibly TRBD1 (5 bases). CDR1 and CDR2 from the germline V gene are ENHRY and SYGVKD. The CDR3 runs to 16 residues. The CDR3 is CTISQRQHSSTDTQYF. CDR3 in DNA: TGTACCATCAGCCAAAGACAGCACTCAAGCACAGATACGCAGTATTTT.

This clonotype showed up just a few times. One end of the junction varies from germline; a read error may be responsible. The chain is built from TRBV14 and TRBJ1-1; 7 bases are a match to TRBD1. CDR3 length: 13 residues. Germline V lookup: CDR1 SGHDN, CDR2 FVKESK. CDR3 DNA sequence: TGTGCCAGCGGCCAGATCAGGGGGAGTGAAGCTTTCTTC. This encodes CASGQIRGSEAFF.

About this clonotype: Because it lacks the conserved phenylalanine or tryptophan at the end, this CDR3 is likely a read error. The DNA is left out, because the CDR3 cannot be placed on it with certainty; the CDR3 is given as TCRdb lists it. This chain connects TRBV4-1 to TRBJ1-3. Per the germline V gene, CDR1 is MGHRA and CDR2 is YSYEKL. With termini counted, the CDR3 has 15 amino acids. The CDR3 reads CASCQPSEIGNTICI.

Comment on this clonotype: The germline gene is not matched at one end of the junction; a read error may be the cause. The chain links TRBV29-1 to TRBJ1-2, with TRBD1 identical over 9 bases. CDR3 size: 13 residues. Germline values: CDR1 SQVTM, CDR2 ANQGSEA. CDR3 region: CSVATGTGSRYTF. For the CDR3, the DNA is TGCAGTGTTGCTACCGGGACAGGGAGTCGCTACACCTTC.

This clonotype was counted once. The missing conserved phenylalanine or tryptophan at the end of this CDR3 makes a read error likely. The limits of the CDR3 on the DNA are not certain, so only TCRdb's listed CDR3 is given. The chain uses TRBV29-1 and TRBJ1-2; the table's D call, TRBD1, has no DNA check behind it. Germline values: CDR1 SQVTM, CDR2 ANQGSEA. The CDR3 is 13 amino acids long, termini counted. The CDR3: CSVRLGGVYGYNS.

This clonotype occurred many times. The chain is built from TRBV6-2 or TRBV6-3 and TRBJ1-1, with 8 bases lining up with TRBD1. Germline V gene lookup returns CDR1 MNHEY and CDR2 SVGEGT. V lost 9 bases and J lost 1; bases outside the gene matches: 13. This CDR3 region has 16 residues. CDR3 in DNA: TGTGCCAGTGATCATGGACAGGGCATAGGGAACACTGAAGCTTTCTTT. It specifies CASDHGQGIGNTEAFF.

A word on this clonotype: The germline gene is not matched at one end of the junction; a read error may be the cause. The chain has TRBV6-5 and TRBJ2-1, with D possibly being TRBD2 (5 bases). Looked up from germline, CDR1 is MNHEY and CDR2 is SVGAGI. The CDR3 runs 15 residues. The CDR3 spells CASKENGVRYNEQFF. CDR3 in DNA: TGTGCCAGCAAGGAAAACGGGGTTCGATACAATGAGCAATTCTTC.

About this clonotype itself: The conserved phenylalanine or tryptophan is not found at the CDR3 terminus, so this likely reflects a read error. The genes are TRBV4-1 and TRBJ2-1; no definite D call. Deletions cut 3 bases from V and 5 bases from J, with 5 bases between. This CDR3 contains 12 residues. CDR1 is MGHRA, CDR2 YSYEKL, per germline. The DNA of the CDR3 is TGCGCCAGCAGCCACCTTGACAATGAGCAGTTCTCC. This encodes CASSHLDNEQFS.

Comment on this clonotype: As the CDR3 is not closed by the conserved phenylalanine or tryptophan, this likely results from a read error. The chain links TRBV5-4 to TRBJ2-2, with D possibly matching TRBD1 (6 bases). CDR1 and CDR2 (germline): SGHNT, YYREEE (reference sequence). The CDR3 is made up of 16 amino acids. The CDR3 here is CASSLEAGANTGELFY. The CDR3 nucleotides read TGTGCCAGTAGCTTGGAGGCAGGGGCAAACACCGGGGAGCTGTTTTAT.

In regard to this clonotype: At one end, the junction sequence differs from germline, possibly due to a read error. The chain is built from TRBV4-3 and TRBJ1-1; D is perhaps TRBD1 (6 bases). The length of the CDR3 is 16 residues. Germline loops: CDR1 LGHNA, CDR2 YSLEER. The CDR3 spells CTSSQDTQGPNTEAFF. As DNA, the CDR3 is TGCACCAGCAGCCAAGACACACAGGGCCCTAACACTGAAGCTTTCTTT.

This clonotype was recorded once. Here the CDR3 omits its conserved ending phenylalanine or tryptophan, so a read error is the likely source. This rearrangement joins TRBV28 to TRBJ2-1; 9 positions agree with TRBD2. This CDR3 spans 15 amino acids. Looked up from germline, CDR1 is MDHEN and CDR2 is SYDVKM. CDR3 nucleotides: TGTACCAACAGTTTCATAGCGGGAGTCGTCAATGAGCAGTTCTTA. Encoded protein: CTNSFIAGVVNEQFL.

A remark on this clonotype: A clone one base away is much larger, so this may be a read error. The V call is TRBV5-5, the J call TRBJ1-3; TRBD1 might be the D (6 bases). V was cut by 3 bases and J by 2 bases, with 9 bases left in between. This CDR3 is 14 amino acids long. The V gene's germline CDR1 is SGHKS and CDR2 YYEKEE (reference sequence). The CDR3 coding sequence is TGTGCCAGCAGCTCAGGGGACCCTGGAAACACCATATATTTT. Translating gives CASSSGDPGNTIYF.

J is TRBJ2-6 and V is TRBV12-3 or TRBV12-4; D could derive from TRBD1 or TRBD2 (5 bases each). Trimming took off 5 bases at V and 9 bases at J, with 23 bases between the two ends. CDR3 length equals 17 residues. CDR3 coding DNA: TGTGCCAGCAGTCCTGGGACCTCTGTCTCTCGGGTCAACGTCCTGACTTTC. This gives the protein CASSPGTSVSRVNVLTF.

For this clonotype: One junction end does not reproduce the germline sequence, and a read error may be involved. The DNA of the CDR3 is TGTGCCAGCAGTGGGGACAGGGGACCTGGTAGCAATCAGCCCCGGCGTTTT. Translation: CASSGDRGPGSNQPRRF. The chain employs TRBV6-1 and TRBJ1-5; 10 nucleotides line up with TRBD1. The CDR3 consists of 17 residues. Germline CDR1 reads MNHNS; CDR2 reads SASEGT.

In its sample, this clonotype was seen many times. CDR3 DNA sequence: TGTGCCAGCAGCATGACTAGCGTCAATGAGCAGTTCTTC. It yields the protein CASSMTSVNEQFF. The chain has TRBV11-1 and TRBJ2-1; 8 bases are a match to TRBD2. This CDR3 has 13 residues. The V segment lost 5 bases and the J segment 6 bases; nucleotides outside the gene matches: 3. CDR1 is SGHAT and CDR2 is FQDESV in the germline V gene (reference sequence).

As for this clonotype: It may be a read error: a sequence one base away is much more abundant. The rearrangement uses TRBV5-4 and TRBJ2-1; 12 nucleotides align to TRBD2. Unmatched junction bases numbered 4, after V lost 1 base and J lost 8 bases. Germline V gene lookup returns CDR1 SGHNT and CDR2 YYREEE (reference sequence). The CDR3 spans 15 residues. CDR3 nucleotides: TGTGCCAGCAGCTTGAAAACTAGCGGGAGGTATGAGCAGTTCTTC. Residues: CASSLKTSGRYEQFF.

This clonotype was found many times. The chain uses TRBV6-6 and TRBJ2-7, with a possible D match to TRBD1 (5 bases). CDR1 MNHNY and CDR2 SVGAGI come from the germline V gene (reference sequence). The length of the CDR3 is 13 residues. Between the trimmed V and J ends, which lost 5 bases and 4 bases, there was a span of 12 bases. CDR3 in DNA: TGTGCCAGCAGTCTCAGGGTTCGGTACGAGCAGTACTTC. Encoded protein: CASSLRVRYEQYF.

For this clonotype: Compared with germline, one end of the junction differs, possibly owing to a read error. The gene calls are TRBV6-1 and TRBJ1-6; 8 nucleotides agree with TRBD1. There are 15 residues in the CDR3. Looked up from germline, CDR1 is MNHNS and CDR2 is SASEGT. CDR3 nucleotide sequence: TGTGCCAGCAGTGAAGATGGGACAGGCAACGCACCCCTCCATTTT. Encoded protein: CASSEDGTGNAPLHF.

Concerning this clonotype: Sequence at one end of the junction differs from germline and may be a read error. The V gene is TRBV11-2, the J gene TRBJ2-5; the D is unclear. The CDR3 sequence is 11 residues long. Per germline, CDR1 SGHAT and CDR2 FQNNGV. The chain's CDR3 is CACSLQETQYF. The DNA for the CDR3 is TGCGCCTGCAGCTTACAAGAGACCCAGTACTTC.

In the case of this clonotype: A read error may explain this, as a much larger clone is one base away. The rearrangement links TRBV29-1 to TRBJ2-7; D is ambiguous. The germline V gene encodes CDR1 SQVTM and CDR2 ANQGSEA. This CDR3 spans 12 amino acids. CDR3 sequence reads: CRVWTLAYEQYF. The CDR3 DNA reads as TGCCGCGTTTGGACCCTTGCCTACGAGCAGTACTTC.

Note on this clonotype: At one boundary the junction diverges from the germline segment, which might be a read error. The J gene is TRBJ2-2, the V gene TRBV7-9, with 11 nucleotides matching TRBD2. Looked up from germline, CDR1 is SEHNR and CDR2 is FQNEAQ (reference sequence). This CDR3 contains 16 residues. This chain's CDR3 is CTSSPGLAANAGELFF. The DNA of the CDR3 is TGTACCAGCAGTCCGGGACTAGCGGCGAACGCCGGGGAGCTGTTTTTT. The variable domain in full, with the rest retrieved from reference TRBV7-9 and TRBJ2-2, is DTGVSQNPRHKITKRGQNVTFRCDPISEHNRLYWYRQTLGQGPEFLTYFQNEAQLEKSRLLSDRFSAERPKGSFSTLEIQRTEQGDSAMYLCTSSPGLAANAGELFFGEGSRLTVL.

Comment on this clonotype: It is likely a read error, because the conserved phenylalanine at the end of the CDR3 is missing. Because the CDR3's place on the DNA is in doubt, the DNA is left out and the CDR3 is given as listed by TCRdb. V is TRBV6-2 or TRBV6-3 and J is TRBJ1-2; whether TRBD1, the table's D call, matches the DNA was not checked. CDR1 and CDR2 from the germline V gene are MNHEY and SVGEGT. 14 amino acids form the CDR3, both terminal residues included. The CDR3 loop is CASSHPGQGRDHTI.

Turning to this clonotype: The junction does not match germline at one end; this may be a read error. The chain couples TRBV4-3 to TRBJ1-3; 9 bases match TRBD1. Germline V gives CDR1 LGHNA, CDR2 YSLEER. CDR3 length: 18 amino acids. CDR3 coding DNA: TGCGCCACCAGCCAAGGGCCACAGGGACAGGGTAATGGAAACACCATATATTTT. Protein product: CATSQGPQGQGNGNTIYF.

There are many counts of this clonotype. The chain links TRBV6-2 or TRBV6-3 to TRBJ1-2; D remains ambiguous. Germline V CDR1 and CDR2: MNHEY, SVGEGT. V shed 5 bases and J shed 3 bases, with 16 bases lying between them. The CDR3 sequence is 15 residues long. This chain's CDR3 is CASSPEVLRDYGYTF. The CDR3 DNA sequence: TGTGCCAGCAGTCCCGAAGTCCTGCGAGACTATGGCTACACCTTC.